The sequence of this T cell receptor beta chain was determined in a study of cytomegalovirus exposure and HLA in healthy donors. Whole-study results and caveats: Later analysis associated a missense DCLRE1C variant with TCR beta V- and J-gene trimming. Many donors carried some public TCRs, although rarity characterized most TCR sequences. According to an earlier analysis, most TCR beta V segments yielded productive rearrangements about 90% or about 30% of the time.

The donors were healthy bone marrow donors. In regard to this clone: Antigen unknown.

It was with 60 Vbeta and 13 Jbeta primers that the PCR ran. Clones were sequenced by immunoSEQ multiplex PCR, and TCRdb holds only the in-frame ones, with some missing. The sample holds about 100,000 clones, less than 80% seen once. This TCR was sampled from a man between 40 and 49 years old in good health and CMV-seronegative. The sample comprised PBMCs.

This chain's CDR3 is CASSPEGQTGRGQPQHF. In nucleotides, the CDR3 is TGTGCCAGCTCACCAGAGGGGCAAACAGGGAGAGGGCAGCCCCAGCATTTT. V usage is TRBV18 and J usage is TRBJ1-5, with D maybe TRBD1 (6 bases). CDR1 and CDR2 from the germline V gene are KGHSH and LQKENI. The V end was cut by 2 bases, the J end by 7 bases, with 21 bases between. This CDR3 contains 17 residues.